Following are 2 T cell receptor beta chains from one sample sequenced in a study of memory CD4+ T cells and cytomegalovirus serostatus. The data were produced by immunoSEQ multiplex PCR, yet TCRdb's version contains in-frame clones alone and is incomplete. The sample shows approximately 61,000 clones, around 81% of them seen only once. The sort gate was single viable CD3+CD4+CD8-CD45RO+ cells for memory CD4+ T cells. Sequenced: memory CD4+ T cells from blood. The origin of the receptors is an adult in good health and CMV-seronegative. Some clones in this sample may be carry-over from other donors' samples.

The genes are TRBV14 and TRBJ1-1; the D is unclear. Trimming cost V 1 base and J 9 bases, with 12 bases left between them. CDR1 SGHDN and CDR2 FVKESK come from the germline V gene. This CDR3 is 13 amino acids long. CDR3 coding DNA: TGTGCCAGCAGCCAAGTTCCCGGGTTCAAAGCTTTCTTT. Its protein is CASSQVPGFKAFF.

This clone occurred a few times. The chain has TRBV7-2 and TRBJ2-2, with a tentative D call TRBD2 (5 bases). Germline-derived CDR1 and CDR2 are SGHTA and FQGNSA. The CDR3 is made up of 15 amino acids. Trimming shortened V by 0 bases and J by 2 bases, and 7 bases separated the two germline ends. The CDR3: CASSLASVNTGELFF. CDR3 nucleotides: TGTGCCAGCAGCTTAGCTAGCGTAAACACCGGGGAGCTGTTTTTT. Based on the CDR3 plus reference TRBV7-2 and TRBJ2-2, the full variable domain is GAGVSQSPSNKVTEKGKDVELRCDPISGHTALYWYRQSLGQGLEFLIYFQGNSAPDKSGLPSDRFSAERTGGSVSTLTIQRTQQEDSAVYLCASSLASVNTGELFFGEGSRLTVL.